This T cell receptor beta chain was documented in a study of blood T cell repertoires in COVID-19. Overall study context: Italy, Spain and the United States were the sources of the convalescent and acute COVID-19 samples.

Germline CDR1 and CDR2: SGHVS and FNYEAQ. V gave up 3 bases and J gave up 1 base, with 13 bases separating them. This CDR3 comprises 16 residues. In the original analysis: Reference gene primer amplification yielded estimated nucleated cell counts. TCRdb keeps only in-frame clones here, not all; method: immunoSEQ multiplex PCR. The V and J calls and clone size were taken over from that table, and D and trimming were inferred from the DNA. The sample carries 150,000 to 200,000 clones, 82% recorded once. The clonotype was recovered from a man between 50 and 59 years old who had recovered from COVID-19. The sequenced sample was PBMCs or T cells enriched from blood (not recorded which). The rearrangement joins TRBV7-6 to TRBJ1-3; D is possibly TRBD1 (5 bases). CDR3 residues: CASSLGTAGSGNTIYF. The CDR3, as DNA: TGTGCCAGCAGCTTGGGGACTGCCGGTTCTGGAAACACCATATATTTT.